Shown below are 18 T cell receptor beta chains from a single sample sequenced in a study of blood T cell repertoires in COVID-19. Sequencing was performed with immunoSEQ multiplex PCR; in TCRdb, only in-frame clones are kept and a portion is missing. The table includes under 200,000 clones, roughly 80% detected once. Sequenced: peripheral blood. The receptors here all came from a man in his sixties with active or convalescent COVID-19.

The gene calls are TRBV27 and TRBJ2-7; tentatively, D is TRBD2 (6 bases). This CDR3 spans 15 amino acids. Looked up from germline, CDR1 is MNHEY and CDR2 is SMNVEV (reference sequence). V was cut by 6 bases and J by 3 bases, with 18 bases left in between. CDR3: CASRQLGGIYYEQYF. The CDR3 DNA is TGTGCCAGCAGACAACTCGGGGGAATCTACTACGAGCAGTACTTC.

The chain links TRBV6-5 to TRBJ2-7, with D perhaps TRBD2 (5 bases). The germline V gene encodes CDR1 MNHEY and CDR2 SVGAGI. This CDR3 is 15 amino acids long. V lost 0 bases to trimming and J lost 2 bases, with 11 bases between them. In DNA, the CDR3 is TGTGCCAGCAGTTACTCGGAAGGACTTCCCTACGAGCAGTACTTC. Translation: CASSYSEGLPYEQYF.

The chain couples TRBV4-3 to TRBJ2-1; weak D call: TRBD2 (5 bases). Germline CDR1 LGHNA, CDR2 YSLEER. The CDR3 length is 14 residues. V dropped 4 bases and J dropped 7 bases, with 14 bases sitting between them. DNA for the CDR3: TGCGCCAGCAGCCCTGGTATTAGAGGGAATGAGCAGTTCTTC. This codes for CASSPGIRGNEQFF.

The gene calls are TRBV28 and TRBJ2-7, with D possibly being TRBD1 (6 bases). With 5 bases removed from V and 0 bases from J, the gap between germline ends came to 17 bases. CDR1 is MDHEN and CDR2 is SYDVKM in the germline V gene. The CDR3 runs to 16 residues. The CDR3 sequence: CASSQEVQGTSYEQYF. CDR3 DNA: TGTGCCAGCAGTCAGGAAGTGCAGGGGACCTCCTACGAGCAGTACTTC.

This clone was detected once. The CDR3: CASSLGDSTTNEKLFF. The CDR3 coding sequence is TGTGCCAGCAGCTTGGGGGACTCTACAACTAATGAAAAACTGTTTTTT. V usage is TRBV5-8 and J usage is TRBJ1-4, with D possibly matching TRBD1 (5 bases). Germline loops: CDR1 SGHTS, CDR2 YDEGEE. CDR3 length equals 16 residues. Trimming took off 0 bases at V and 0 bases at J, with 9 bases between the two ends.

This clone was picked up one time. The V call is TRBV4-1, the J call TRBJ2-3; 10 positions agree with TRBD2. There are 17 residues in the CDR3. Trimming at V came to 1 base and at J to 1 base, leaving 5 bases not matched to a gene. Germline lookup yields CDR1 MGHRA and CDR2 YSYEKL. The CDR3 spells CASSQGDLAGGTDTQYF. Here the CDR3 DNA reads TGCGCCAGCAGCCAAGGCGATCTAGCGGGGGGCACAGATACGCAGTATTTT.

This sequence joins TRBV27 and TRBJ2-1, with 7 bases lining up with TRBD1. The junction had 10 bases not matched to a gene; V was cut back by 6 bases and J by 5 bases. CDR1 is MNHEY and CDR2 is SMNVEV in the germline V gene (reference sequence). CDR3 length equals 15 residues. DNA of the CDR3: TGTGCCAGCAGCCCCGAGACAGGGACCGACAATGAGCAGTTCTTC. It is translated as CASSPETGTDNEQFF.

This clone has just one count. V usage is TRBV4-2 and J usage is TRBJ1-4; TRBD1 aligns across 9 bases. V gave up 0 bases and J gave up 5 bases; unmatched junction bases: 10. CDR1 and CDR2 (germline): LGHNA, YNFKEQ. There are 18 residues in the CDR3. CDR3 protein: CASSQDRYRGRGNEKLFF. CDR3 coding DNA: TGTGCCAGCAGCCAAGATCGGTACAGGGGGCGCGGGAATGAAAAACTGTTTTTT.

This chain uses TRBV27 with TRBJ2-7; 10 bases map to TRBD2. Germline loops: CDR1 MNHEY, CDR2 SMNVEV (reference sequence). CDR3 length equals 16 residues. J lost 3 bases, V lost 2 bases, and 7 bases had no gene match. The CDR3 here is CASSLGPSGSNYEQYF. The CDR3 DNA reads TGTGCCAGCAGTTTAGGCCCTAGCGGGAGCAACTACGAGCAGTACTTC.

This rearrangement joins TRBV28 to TRBJ1-2, with D hard to call. This CDR3 is built from 14 residues. Germline values: CDR1 MDHEN, CDR2 SYDVKM. Trimming took off 2 bases at V and 2 bases at J, with 9 bases between the two ends. CDR3 DNA: TGTGCCAGCAGTTTACCCGCTCTAAACTATGGCTACACCTTC. Protein sequence: CASSLPALNYGYTF.

This sequence joins TRBV19 and TRBJ2-1; D is unresolved. V gave up 2 bases and J gave up 9 bases, with 8 bases separating them. The CDR3 totals 12 residues. The germline gives CDR1 LNHDA, CDR2 SQIVND (reference sequence). CDR3 nucleotides: TGTGCCAGTAGTATATATGGGCTTGAGCAGTTCTTC. This gives the protein CASSIYGLEQFF.

The rearrangement uses TRBV16 and TRBJ1-5; D is unclear. V was clipped by 0 bases and J by 5 bases, with 2 bases between them. CDR3 size: 12 residues. Germline CDR1 and CDR2: KGHSY and FQNENV. This CDR3 reads CASSQSDQPQHF. The CDR3 nucleotides are TGTGCCAGCAGCCAATCCGATCAGCCCCAGCATTTT.

This chain joins TRBV12-3 or TRBV12-4 and TRBJ1-1; D remains ambiguous. V lost 7 bases, J lost 5 bases, and 14 bases lay in between. The CDR3 runs 13 residues. Written as DNA, the CDR3 is TGTGCCAGCACCGTCAGGTTCTTTACTGAAGCTTTCTTT. Translating it yields CASTVRFFTEAFF.

The gene calls are TRBV19 and TRBJ2-7, with D tentatively TRBD1 (8 bases). The germline V gene has CDR1 LNHDA and CDR2 SQIVND (reference sequence). This CDR3 has 17 amino acids. V lost 5 bases and J lost 1, with 21 bases in between. The CDR3 protein is CASSSSRGRRGSYEQYF. DNA of the CDR3: TGTGCCAGTAGTTCCTCCAGGGGGCGGCGGGGGTCCTACGAGCAGTACTTC.

This chain connects TRBV7-3 to TRBJ2-7; TRBD2 matches at 14 bases. The CDR3 extends over 19 amino acids. The germline V gene has CDR1 SGHTA and CDR2 FQGTGA. V was pared by 5 bases and J by 4 bases, with 16 bases of the junction left unmatched. In DNA form, the CDR3 reads TGTGCCAGCAGCACTCTAGGGGCAGGGACTAGCGGGAGACCGTACGAGCAGTACTTC. Amino acids: CASSTLGAGTSGRPYEQYF. Full variable domain (missing parts from reference TRBV7-3 and TRBJ2-7): GAGVSQTPSNKVTEKGKYVELRCDPISGHTALYWYRQSLGQGPEFLIYFQGTGAADDSGLPNDRFFAVRPEGSVSTLKIQRTERGDSAVYLCASSTLGAGTSGRPYEQYFGPGTRLTVT.

Concerning this clone itself: The same CDR3 also results from other DNA sequences found in this sample. The chain recombines TRBV28 with TRBJ2-5, with 8 bases that match TRBD2. The ends lost 3 bases at V and 5 bases at J; junction bases unmatched: 14. The CDR3 has 17 amino acids. Germline values: CDR1 MDHEN, CDR2 SYDVKM. This CDR3 is CASSFYGRGNLGETQYF. CDR3 in DNA: TGTGCCAGCAGTTTCTACGGGAGGGGGAATTTAGGGGAGACCCAGTACTTC.

The chain is built from TRBV27 and TRBJ2-1, with D perhaps TRBD2 (6 bases). CDR1 is MNHEY and CDR2 is SMNVEV in the germline V gene (reference sequence). Between the trimmed V and J ends, which lost 5 bases and 3 bases, there was a span of 11 bases. The CDR3 loop spans 14 amino acids. The CDR3 region is CASSRGGNYNEQFF. The CDR3 nucleotides read TGTGCCAGCAGTAGGGGCGGGAACTACAATGAGCAGTTCTTC.

The V and J genes are TRBV6-2 or TRBV6-3 and TRBJ1-5; D is ambiguous. The CDR3 runs 15 residues. Germline loops: CDR1 MNHEY, CDR2 SVGEGT. Trimming removed 2 bases at V and 2 bases at J, with 10 bases between. DNA of the CDR3: TGTGCCAGCAGTTACGAGGGTAAGGGCAATCAGCCCCAGCATTTT. Translation gives CASSYEGKGNQPQHF.